This is a list of T cell receptor beta chains from one sample in a study of blood T cell repertoires in COVID-19. The method was immunoSEQ multiplex PCR; TCRdb's version includes in-frame clones alone and lacks a portion of them. The sample consists of approximately 340,000 clones, approximately 90% of them appearing once. Sequenced: peripheral blood. These receptors originate from a young man with COVID-19, enrolled during active disease. CDR3s include the opening cysteine and the closing phenylalanine or tryptophan. Fields, in order: clone size, J gene, V gene, D gene, CDR3 length, CDR3 DNA, CDR3 protein. D genes are given only for firm matches. For some rows the clone size is stated as once, few or many, or as a class when expanded; others skip it.

clone size: -
J gene: TRBJ1-2
V gene: TRBV2
D gene: -
CDR3 length: 14
CDR3 DNA: TGTGCCAGCAGTCCGGACAGATCCTCCTATGGCTACACCTTC
CDR3 protein: CASSPDRSSYGYTF

clone size: -
J gene: TRBJ2-3
V gene: TRBV9
D gene: TRBD2
CDR3 length: 16
CDR3 DNA: TGTGCCAGCAGCGTAGTGCCAGCGGGAACCACAGATACGCAGTATTTT
CDR3 protein: CASSVVPAGTTDTQYF

clone size: -
J gene: TRBJ2-4
V gene: TRBV24-1
D gene: TRBD1
CDR3 length: 21
CDR3 DNA: TGTGCCACCAGTGAGGCTCCTTCTCCGGACAGGCTATACTTCCGAGGGGACATTCAGTACTTC
CDR3 protein: CATSEAPSPDRLYFRGDIQYF

clone size: -
J gene: TRBJ2-5
V gene: TRBV5-1
D gene: -
CDR3 length: 14
CDR3 DNA: TGCGCCAGCAGCCCCGGGACTCGAGGGGAGACCCAGTACTTC
CDR3 protein: CASSPGTRGETQYF

clone size: -
J gene: TRBJ1-1
V gene: TRBV28
D gene: -
CDR3 length: 14
CDR3 DNA: TGTGCCAGCTTTCGACAGCCTATGAACACTGAAGCTTTCTTT
CDR3 protein: CASFRQPMNTEAFF

clone size: once
J gene: TRBJ2-1
V gene: TRBV7-9
D gene: TRBD2
CDR3 length: 17
CDR3 DNA: TGTGCCAGCGGACAGTACCCGTGGACTAGCGAGGTCAATGAGCAGTTCTTC
CDR3 protein: CASGQYPWTSEVNEQFF

clone size: -
J gene: TRBJ2-4
V gene: TRBV19
D gene: TRBD1
CDR3 length: 19
CDR3 DNA: TGTGCCAGTAGTATAGTAGAAGGGACAGGGGAGGGAGGCAAAAACATTCAGTACTTC
CDR3 protein: CASSIVEGTGEGGKNIQYF

clone size: -
J gene: TRBJ1-6
V gene: TRBV5-4
D gene: TRBD1
CDR3 length: 15
CDR3 DNA: TGTGCCAGCAGCAAGGGCGGGACAGGGACTTCACCCCTCCACTTT
CDR3 protein: CASSKGGTGTSPLHF

clone size: -
J gene: TRBJ1-3
V gene: TRBV19
D gene: -
CDR3 length: 15
CDR3 DNA: TGTGCCAGTATCCTCGGACAGTCCCCTGGAAACACCATATATTTT
CDR3 protein: CASILGQSPGNTIYF

clone size: -
J gene: TRBJ1-1
V gene: TRBV5-1
D gene: -
CDR3 length: 15
CDR3 DNA: TGCGCCAGCAGCTTGGGTCCGGTTCGGGACACTGAAGCTTTCTTT
CDR3 protein: CASSLGPVRDTEAFF

clone size: few
J gene: TRBJ1-6
V gene: TRBV5-5
D gene: TRBD1
CDR3 length: 16
CDR3 DNA: TGTGCCAGCAACCAGGGGGGATTTGCCTATAATTCACCCCTCCACTTT
CDR3 protein: CASNQGGFAYNSPLHF

clone size: -
J gene: TRBJ2-7
V gene: TRBV19
D gene: TRBD1
CDR3 length: 15
CDR3 DNA: TGTGCCAGTAGTATAGGGACAGGATTCACCTACGAGCAGTACTTC
CDR3 protein: CASSIGTGFTYEQYF

clone size: -
J gene: TRBJ2-3
V gene: TRBV7-9
D gene: -
CDR3 length: 15
CDR3 DNA: TGTGCCAGCAGCTTTGACAGGCCTGGCACAGATACGCAGTATTTT
CDR3 protein: CASSFDRPGTDTQYF

clone size: once
J gene: TRBJ2-7
V gene: TRBV21-1
D gene: -
CDR3 length: 16
CDR3 DNA: TGTGCCAGCAGCAAATGGCGGACAGGGGAGGATCACGAGCAGTACTTC
CDR3 protein: CASSKWRTGEDHEQYF

clone size: -
J gene: TRBJ1-5
V gene: TRBV28
D gene: TRBD1
CDR3 length: 18
CDR3 DNA: TGTGCCAGCAGTTTATTCGGACAGGGCCGGTTACTCAATCAGCCCCAGCATTTT
CDR3 protein: CASSLFGQGRLLNQPQHF

clone size: -
J gene: TRBJ1-5
V gene: TRBV7-2
D gene: -
CDR3 length: 14
CDR3 DNA: TGTGCCAGCAGCTTTTCGACAGGCAATCAGCCCCAGCATTTT
CDR3 protein: CASSFSTGNQPQHF

clone size: few
J gene: TRBJ2-7
V gene: TRBV6-2/TRBV6-3
D gene: -
CDR3 length: 14
CDR3 DNA: TGTGCCAGCAGTTACGAGGCAGGGCCCTACGAGCAGTACTTC
CDR3 protein: CASSYEAGPYEQYF

clone size: -
J gene: TRBJ2-1
V gene: TRBV30
D gene: -
CDR3 length: 14
CDR3 DNA: TGTGCCTGGAGTCCCCAGGGGCCATCCGATGAGCAGTTCTTC
CDR3 protein: CAWSPQGPSDEQFF

clone size: -
J gene: TRBJ2-7
V gene: TRBV5-1
D gene: TRBD2
CDR3 length: 15
CDR3 DNA: TGCGCCAGCCGTATTCTAGCGGTGGCGTCGTACGAGCAGTACTTC
CDR3 protein: CASRILAVASYEQYF

clone size: -
J gene: TRBJ2-7
V gene: TRBV7-9
D gene: TRBD2
CDR3 length: 17
CDR3 DNA: TGTGCCAGCAGCCCAACTAGCGGGGTTCAGGGGTTCCACGAGCAGTACTTC
CDR3 protein: CASSPTSGVQGFHEQYF

clone size: -
J gene: TRBJ1-1
V gene: TRBV19
D gene: -
CDR3 length: 12
CDR3 DNA: TGTGCCACCCAGGGGTATGACACTGAAGCTTTCTTT
CDR3 protein: CATQGYDTEAFF

clone size: -
J gene: TRBJ1-3
V gene: TRBV6-5
D gene: -
CDR3 length: 15
CDR3 DNA: TGTGCCAGCAGTTATGGGGCGCCAACTGGAAACACCATATATTTT
CDR3 protein: CASSYGAPTGNTIYF

clone size: few
J gene: TRBJ2-7
V gene: TRBV29-1
D gene: TRBD1
CDR3 length: 12
CDR3 DNA: TGCAGCGTTCGACAGGGGGCGGAAGAGCAGTACTTC
CDR3 protein: CSVRQGAEEQYF

clone size: once
J gene: TRBJ2-2
V gene: TRBV9
D gene: -
CDR3 length: 16
CDR3 DNA: TGTGCCAGCAGCGTAGCCCTAGGGGGGGCAACCGGGGAGCTGTTTTTT
CDR3 protein: CASSVALGGATGELFF

clone size: -
J gene: TRBJ2-7
V gene: TRBV7-6
D gene: -
CDR3 length: 14
CDR3 DNA: TGTGCCAGCAGCCCCCCGGACAAGATTTACGAGCAGTACTTC
CDR3 protein: CASSPPDKIYEQYF

clone size: once
J gene: TRBJ2-7
V gene: TRBV27
D gene: TRBD2
CDR3 length: 14
CDR3 DNA: TGTGCCAGCAGTTTACTAGCGGGCTCCGGTGCGCAGTACTTC
CDR3 protein: CASSLLAGSGAQYF

clone size: -
J gene: TRBJ1-3
V gene: TRBV11-2
D gene: -
CDR3 length: 15
CDR3 DNA: TGTGCCAGCAGCTCCGGAGCCCTCTCTGGAAACACCATATATTTT
CDR3 protein: CASSSGALSGNTIYF

clone size: -
J gene: TRBJ1-1
V gene: TRBV11-2
D gene: -
CDR3 length: 14
CDR3 DNA: TGTGCCAGCAGCTTAGATCTAAGTGGGCAGGGTACTTTCTTT
CDR3 protein: CASSLDLSGQGTFF

clone size: -
J gene: TRBJ1-2
V gene: TRBV28
D gene: -
CDR3 length: 13
CDR3 DNA: TGTGCCAGCAGTTTAGATGGCATTTATGGCTACACCTTC
CDR3 protein: CASSLDGIYGYTF

clone size: -
J gene: TRBJ2-3
V gene: TRBV28
D gene: -
CDR3 length: 14
CDR3 DNA: TGTGCCAGCAGTTTAAACAGGGGCACAGATACGCAGTATTTT
CDR3 protein: CASSLNRGTDTQYF

clone size: -
J gene: TRBJ2-3
V gene: TRBV9
D gene: TRBD2
CDR3 length: 14
CDR3 DNA: TGTGCCAGCAGCATTCCGGGACTATCAGATACGCAGTATTTT
CDR3 protein: CASSIPGLSDTQYF

clone size: once
J gene: TRBJ1-1
V gene: TRBV10-3
D gene: TRBD1
CDR3 length: 14
CDR3 DNA: TGTGCCATCACTCCGACAGGGTTGGGCACTGAAGCTTTCTTT
CDR3 protein: CAITPTGLGTEAFF

clone size: -
J gene: TRBJ2-7
V gene: TRBV20-1
D gene: -
CDR3 length: 15
CDR3 DNA: TGCAGTGCTAGTAAGTCCCGGGGGGCGATCTACGAGCAGTACTTC
CDR3 protein: CSASKSRGAIYEQYF

clone size: -
J gene: TRBJ1-2
V gene: TRBV28
D gene: -
CDR3 length: 16
CDR3 DNA: TGTGCCAGCAACTTGGGGCGGAATGCCCATAACTATGGCTACACCTTC
CDR3 protein: CASNLGRNAHNYGYTF

clone size: -
J gene: TRBJ2-7
V gene: TRBV11-3
D gene: -
CDR3 length: 15
CDR3 DNA: TGTGCCAGCAGCTTCAATAGCGGGACAGCCTACGAGCAGTACTTC
CDR3 protein: CASSFNSGTAYEQYF

clone size: -
J gene: TRBJ1-5
V gene: TRBV7-8
D gene: -
CDR3 length: 15
CDR3 DNA: TGTGCCAGCAGCTTAGGCCGGTTTAGCAATCAGCCCCAGCATTTT
CDR3 protein: CASSLGRFSNQPQHF

clone size: -
J gene: TRBJ1-2
V gene: TRBV27
D gene: -
CDR3 length: 14
CDR3 DNA: TGTGCCAGCAGTTTCAACCCTGACTACTATGGCTACACCTTC
CDR3 protein: CASSFNPDYYGYTF

clone size: -
J gene: TRBJ1-5
V gene: TRBV18
D gene: -
CDR3 length: 14
CDR3 DNA: TGTGCCAGCTCACCCCCCGGGAGCAATCAGCCCCAGCATTTT
CDR3 protein: CASSPPGSNQPQHF

clone size: -
J gene: TRBJ1-1
V gene: TRBV7-3
D gene: -
CDR3 length: 14
CDR3 DNA: TGTGCCAGCAGCTTCACAGGGAGAGGCACTGAAGCTTTCTTT
CDR3 protein: CASSFTGRGTEAFF

clone size: -
J gene: TRBJ1-1
V gene: TRBV4-3
D gene: -
CDR3 length: 14
CDR3 DNA: TGCGCCAGCAGCCAACCTCTAGGGAACACTGAAGCTTTCTTT
CDR3 protein: CASSQPLGNTEAFF

clone size: -
J gene: TRBJ2-3
V gene: TRBV6-2/TRBV6-3
D gene: -
CDR3 length: 18
CDR3 DNA: TGTGCCAGCAGTTACTCGATAGCATTTGGGGCCCGCACAGATACGCAGTATTTT
CDR3 protein: CASSYSIAFGARTDTQYF

clone size: -
J gene: TRBJ2-5
V gene: TRBV2
D gene: TRBD1
CDR3 length: 16
CDR3 DNA: TGTGCCAGCAGTCAAATCGGCAGGGGGCTCCAAGAGACCCAGTACTTC
CDR3 protein: CASSQIGRGLQETQYF

clone size: -
J gene: TRBJ2-7
V gene: TRBV15
D gene: -
CDR3 length: 15
CDR3 DNA: TGTGCCACCAGCAGAGAGGCAGGGTTTTCCTACGAGCAGTACTTC
CDR3 protein: CATSREAGFSYEQYF

clone size: once
J gene: TRBJ2-5
V gene: TRBV5-8
D gene: -
CDR3 length: 15
CDR3 DNA: TGTGCCAGCCGAGAAAGGGCGGGGAGGATGGAGACCCAGTACTTC
CDR3 protein: CASRERAGRMETQYF

clone size: few
J gene: TRBJ1-5
V gene: TRBV7-2
D gene: -
CDR3 length: 12
CDR3 DNA: TGTGCCAGCAGCTTCAGGGATCAGCCCCAGCATTTT
CDR3 protein: CASSFRDQPQHF

clone size: -
J gene: TRBJ2-1
V gene: TRBV6-6
D gene: TRBD2
CDR3 length: 14
CDR3 DNA: TGTGCCAGCATGGGGGGGGTCTCCTACAATGAGCAGTTCTTC
CDR3 protein: CASMGGVSYNEQFF

clone size: -
J gene: TRBJ2-1
V gene: TRBV4-3
D gene: TRBD1
CDR3 length: 16
CDR3 DNA: TGCGCCAGCAGCCAAGAAGTAGGGACAGGAGTATACGAGCAGTTCTTC
CDR3 protein: CASSQEVGTGVYEQFF

clone size: -
J gene: TRBJ2-1
V gene: TRBV5-1
D gene: TRBD2
CDR3 length: 17
CDR3 DNA: TGCGCCAGCAGCCGTGGTCGTAGCGGGAGCTCAGGCGATGAGCAGTTCTTC
CDR3 protein: CASSRGRSGSSGDEQFF

clone size: -
J gene: TRBJ1-2
V gene: TRBV18
D gene: -
CDR3 length: 14
CDR3 DNA: TGTGCCAGCTCACCACAAAGCGGGCGGGATGGCTACACCTTC
CDR3 protein: CASSPQSGRDGYTF

clone size: -
J gene: TRBJ2-7
V gene: TRBV4-3
D gene: TRBD2
CDR3 length: 17
CDR3 DNA: TGCGCCAGCAGCCTAGTCCCTCTGCCGGGAGGCTCCTACGAGCAGTACTTC
CDR3 protein: CASSLVPLPGGSYEQYF

clone size: -
J gene: TRBJ1-2
V gene: TRBV3-1/TRBV3-2
D gene: TRBD1
CDR3 length: 15
CDR3 DNA: TGTGCCAGCAGCCTATGGGACAGCTCCAGCTATGGCTACACCTTC
CDR3 protein: CASSLWDSSSYGYTF

clone size: -
J gene: TRBJ2-3
V gene: TRBV10-3
D gene: TRBD2
CDR3 length: 18
CDR3 DNA: TGTGCCATCAGTGAGTCGTTGGCTAGCGGGGGGATTACAGATACGCAGTATTTT
CDR3 protein: CAISESLASGGITDTQYF

clone size: -
J gene: TRBJ2-5
V gene: TRBV7-2
D gene: TRBD2
CDR3 length: 16
CDR3 DNA: TGTGCCAGCAGCTTAGGGTTGGCGGGAGGCCAAGAGACCCAGTACTTC
CDR3 protein: CASSLGLAGGQETQYF

clone size: once
J gene: TRBJ1-2
V gene: TRBV24-1
D gene: TRBD1
CDR3 length: 15
CDR3 DNA: TGTGCCACCAGTGATCCCGGGACAGGGGACTATGGCTACACCTTC
CDR3 protein: CATSDPGTGDYGYTF

clone size: -
J gene: TRBJ2-2
V gene: TRBV7-2
D gene: -
CDR3 length: 16
CDR3 DNA: TGTGCCAGCAGCTACCACAGCGGGCCGAACACCGGGGAGCTGTTTTTT
CDR3 protein: CASSYHSGPNTGELFF

clone size: -
J gene: TRBJ1-1
V gene: TRBV6-2/TRBV6-3
D gene: TRBD1
CDR3 length: 16
CDR3 DNA: TGTGCCAGCAGTTCCTTTCCGGGACAGGGGAGCACTGAAGCTTTCTTT
CDR3 protein: CASSSFPGQGSTEAFF

clone size: -
J gene: TRBJ1-1
V gene: TRBV6-6
D gene: -
CDR3 length: 11
CDR3 DNA: TGTGCCAGCAGTTACACAGAGAGAGCTTTCTTT
CDR3 protein: CASSYTERAFF

clone size: -
J gene: TRBJ1-6
V gene: TRBV18
D gene: -
CDR3 length: 15
CDR3 DNA: TGTGCCAGCTCACGTGAGGGATCTTATAATTCACCCCTCCACTTT
CDR3 protein: CASSREGSYNSPLHF

clone size: -
J gene: TRBJ1-2
V gene: TRBV27
D gene: -
CDR3 length: 14
CDR3 DNA: TGTGCCAGCAGTTTAAGGGGGGGCCGTCTGGGCTACACCTTC
CDR3 protein: CASSLRGGRLGYTF

clone size: -
J gene: TRBJ2-1
V gene: TRBV7-8
D gene: TRBD2
CDR3 length: 15
CDR3 DNA: TGTGCCAGCAGCTTAGGCGGGGGGTCCTACAATGAGCAGTTCTTC
CDR3 protein: CASSLGGGSYNEQFF